This TCR beta chain came from a study of cytomegalovirus exposure and HLA in healthy donors. Study background: From approximately 170 million T cells, an earlier analysis saw approximately 110 million unique TCR beta sequences.

13 Jbeta primers and 60 Vbeta primers were used for the PCR. Using immunoSEQ multiplex PCR, the repertoire was profiled, and TCRdb retains in-frame clones only, with some absent. The sample shows about 57,000 clones, roughly 77% of them seen only once. The ends lost 0 bases at V and 1 base at J; junction bases unmatched: 3. The CDR3 spans 15 residues. The germline CDR1 and CDR2 sequences are GTSNPN and SVGIG (reference sequence). Sequencing was done on a sample of PBMCs. The J gene is TRBJ1-5, the V gene TRBV30; TRBD1 agrees at 7 bases. The source of this sequence is a young man in good health and CMV-seropositive. For the CDR3, the DNA is TGTGCCTGGAGTGTACTCAGGGGGAGCAATCAGCCCCAGCATTTT. Amino acids: CAWSVLRGSNQPQHF.